The 4 T cell receptor beta chains below all came from one sample that was sequenced in a study of human T cells and chemical hapten exposure. Unfractionated whole blood was the source from which total RNA was extracted. TCRdb processed the 5' RACE reads anew with MiXCR; each CDR3 protein has one entry. The sample shows 120,000 to 150,000 distinct CDR3 sequences, approximately 4% of them seen only once. These receptors were collected from a female donor in good health.

The CDR3 is CASSLAGRSPLHF. The CDR3 nucleotides are TGTGCCAGCAGCTTGGCAGGGCGATCACCCCTCCACTTT. This chain joins TRBV5-4 and TRBJ1-6, with D possibly matching TRBD1 (5 bases). CDR1 and CDR2 (germline): SGHNT, YYREEE (reference sequence). V was pared by 0 bases and J by 10 bases, with 8 bases between. The CDR3 runs 13 residues.

The genes are TRBV12-3 or TRBV12-4 and TRBJ1-1; D is possibly TRBD1 (6 bases). This CDR3 comprises 16 residues. Between the trimmed V and J ends, which lost 2 bases and 0 bases, there was a span of 13 bases. CDR3 bases: TGTGCCAGCAGTTTACCGCCGGGACACCTGAACACTGAAGCTTTCTTT. As protein: CASSLPPGHLNTEAFF.

This clonotype was found many times. The rearrangement joins TRBV7-3 to TRBJ2-5, with unresolved D. Germline V gene data show CDR1 as SGHTA and CDR2 as FQGTGA. The CDR3 length is 14 residues. Trimming stripped 2 bases from V and 1 base from J, with 8 bases between. The CDR3 DNA is TGTGCCAGCAGCTTAGGTGGTCTCCAAGAGACCCAGTACTTC. Amino acids: CASSLGGLQETQYF.

This clonotype was recorded at least ten times. V and J are TRBV4-2 and TRBJ2-1; D uncertain. V gave up 3 bases and J gave up 4 bases, with 7 bases separating them. This CDR3 is built from 13 residues. CDR1 LGHNA and CDR2 YNFKEQ come from the germline V gene. The DNA for the CDR3 is TGTGCCAGCAGCCAGCGAGGTTACAATGAGCAGTTCTTC. It yields the protein CASSQRGYNEQFF.